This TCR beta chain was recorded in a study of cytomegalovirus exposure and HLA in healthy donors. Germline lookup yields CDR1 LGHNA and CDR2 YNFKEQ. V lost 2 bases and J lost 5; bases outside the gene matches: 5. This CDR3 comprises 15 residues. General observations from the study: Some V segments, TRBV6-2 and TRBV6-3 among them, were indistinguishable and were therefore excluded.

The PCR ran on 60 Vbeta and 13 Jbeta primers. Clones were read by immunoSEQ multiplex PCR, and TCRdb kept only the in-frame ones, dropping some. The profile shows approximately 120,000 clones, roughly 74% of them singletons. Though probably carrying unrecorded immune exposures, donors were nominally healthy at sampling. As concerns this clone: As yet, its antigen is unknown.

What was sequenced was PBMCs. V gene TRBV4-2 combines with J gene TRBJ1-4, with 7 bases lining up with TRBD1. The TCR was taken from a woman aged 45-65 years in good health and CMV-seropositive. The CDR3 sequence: CASSQPGTENEKLFF. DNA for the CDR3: TGTGCCAGCAGCCAACCCGGGACAGAGAATGAAAAACTGTTTTTT.